Below, one T cell receptor (beta chain) is given with its context. The data are from a study of OX40 agonist ivuxolimab in advanced cancers. Germline values: CDR1 MGHRA, CDR2 YSYEKL. V was shortened by 0 bases and J by 6 bases, with 12 bases between the two germline ends. The CDR3 runs to 15 residues. TCRdb's table, derived via immunoSEQ multiplex PCR, lists solely in-frame clones and lacks some. Counted here are approximately 76,000 clones, almost 90% occurring once; the ten biggest clones make up 0.86%. This clonotype was obtained from an adult with an advanced solid tumor such as melanoma, head and neck, liver or kidney cancer. The sample here was CD4+ or CD8+ T cells sorted from blood, taken in a trial of the OX40 agonist ivuxolimab. V gene TRBV4-1 combines with J gene TRBJ1-3; maybe TRBD1 (5 bases). CDR3 DNA: TGCGCCAGCAGCCAAGATCGCGGGGACTTAAACACCATATATTTT. It yields the protein CASSQDRGDLNTIYF.